The 26 T cell receptor beta chains listed next were all sequenced from one sample in a study of Graves' ophthalmopathy and Graves' hyperthyroidism. CDR3 regions of TCR beta were amplified from RNA transcripts. HTBI primers primed a first-round RT-PCR, and a second-round multiplex PCR followed. TCRdb analysed the multiplex PCR reads with MiXCR anew, one entry per CDR3 protein. This sample carries approximately 380,000 distinct CDR3 sequences, 20% to 25% of them seen once, and the ten largest clones take roughly 3%. The sample was peripheral blood. These receptor sequences come from a woman aged 18-35 years with stable Graves' hyperthyroidism.

This chain uses TRBV6-5 with TRBJ1-2; unclear D gene. The CDR3 length is 13 residues. Germline V lookup: CDR1 MNHEY, CDR2 SVGAGI. Deletions cut 3 bases from V and 3 bases from J, with 8 bases between. The CDR3, as DNA: TGTGCCAGCAGTTATGGCGGTGACTATGGCTACACCTTC. As protein: CASSYGGDYGYTF.

In this sample, this clonotype turned up many times. This rearrangement joins TRBV30 to TRBJ1-2; no clear D gene. Per the germline V gene, CDR1 is GTSNPN and CDR2 is SVGIG (reference sequence). V dropped 0 bases and J dropped 3 bases, with 8 bases sitting between them. The CDR3 length is 13 residues. CDR3 sequence: CAWSVRADYGYTF. The CDR3 DNA reads as TGTGCCTGGAGTGTACGGGCAGACTATGGCTACACCTTC.

In this sample, this clonotype turned up a few times. The V gene is TRBV28, the J gene TRBJ2-7; D tentatively fits TRBD1 or TRBD2 (5 bases each). The CDR3 length is 14 residues. The germline CDR1 and CDR2 sequences are MDHEN and SYDVKM. Trimming left V 10 bases short and J 6 bases short, with 22 bases between. CDR3 bases: TGTGCCACACGACTCCGGGGACGCCCATTCGAGCAGTACTTC. It translates to CATRLRGRPFEQYF.

The rearrangement uses TRBV2 and TRBJ1-6, with a possible D match to TRBD1 (6 bases). Germline values: CDR1 SNHLY, CDR2 FYNNEI. The V gene lost 5 bases and the J gene lost 11 bases, with 16 bases spanning the gap. The CDR3 is 14 amino acids. The CDR3 DNA follows: TGTGCCAGCAGTACAGGGTCGTTAGGCCCACCCCTCCACTTT. It specifies CASSTGSLGPPLHF.

This clonotype was counted a few times. This may be a read error: a much more frequent sequence differs by one nucleotide. Here the CDR3 omits its conserved ending phenylalanine or tryptophan, so a read error is the likely source. V and J are TRBV12-3 or TRBV12-4 and TRBJ2-7, with 9 positions matching TRBD2. This CDR3 is 14 amino acids long. J lost 2 bases, V lost 8 bases, and 7 bases had no gene match. The DNA of the CDR3 is TGTGCCAGCGGCCGACTAGCGGATGCCTACGAGCAGTACTCC. It encodes CASGRLADAYEQYS.

This clonotype occurred a few times. The rearrangement links TRBV5-6 to TRBJ2-2; 10 nucleotides agree with TRBD2. CDR3 size: 13 residues. Germline loops: CDR1 SGHDT, CDR2 YYEEEE. V lost 1 base to trimming and J lost 9 bases; unmatched junction nucleotides: 0. CDR3 in DNA: TGTGCCAGCAGCTTGACTAGCGGGAGGGAGCTGTTTTTT. Residues: CASSLTSGRELFF.

This clonotype was counted ten times or more. J is TRBJ1-1 and V is TRBV19; the D gene is possibly TRBD1 (6 bases). This CDR3 comprises 16 residues. CDR1 and CDR2 (germline): LNHDA, SQIVND (reference sequence). Trimming took off 4 bases at V and 4 bases at J, with 19 bases between the two ends. CDR3 sequence: CASSTPMGGAATEAFF. CDR3 sequence (DNA): TGTGCCAGTAGTACCCCTATGGGGGGGGCGGCCACTGAAGCTTTCTTT.

The chain is built from TRBV2 and TRBJ1-3; 7 bases are shared with TRBD1. The CDR3 totals 15 residues. V was clipped by 1 base and J by 3 bases; unmatched bases: 3. Germline V gene sequence: CDR1 SNHLY, CDR2 FYNNEI. The CDR3 sequence: CASSEGTGVGNTIYF. The CDR3 nucleotides read TGTGCCAGCAGTGAAGGTACAGGGGTTGGAAACACCATATATTTT. Full variable domain (missing parts from reference TRBV2 and TRBJ1-3): EPEVTQTPSHQVTQMGQEVILRCVPISNHLYFYWYRQILGQKVEFLVSFYNNEISEKSEIFDDQFSVERPDGSNFTLKIRSTKLEDSAMYFCASSEGTGVGNTIYFGEGSWLTVV.

This CDR3 reads CASSYSGTGRDGYTF. The CDR3 DNA reads as TGTGCCAGCAGTTACTCCGGGACAGGGAGGGACGGCTACACCTTC. This chain connects TRBV6-5 to TRBJ1-2, with 9 bases lining up with TRBD1. CDR1 and CDR2 (germline): MNHEY, SVGAGI. This CDR3 comprises 15 residues. Germline trimming cut 0 bases from V and 8 bases from J; bases unmatched to any gene: 7.

This clonotype was seen many times. The V and J genes are TRBV29-1 and TRBJ1-5; no reliable D call. With 4 bases removed from V and 7 bases from J, the gap between germline ends came to 14 bases. Germline V lookup: CDR1 SQVTM, CDR2 ANQGSEA. The CDR3 is 13 residues long. The CDR3, as DNA: TGCAGCGTTGGGGGAAGACAAGGCCAGCCCCAGCATTTT. Protein: CSVGGRQGQPQHF.

This clonotype was seen many times. V is TRBV3-1 and J is TRBJ1-1; D gene uncertain. Trimming shortened V by 0 bases and J by 0 bases, and 8 bases separated the two germline ends. Germline V lookup: CDR1 LGHDT, CDR2 YNNKEL (reference sequence). CDR3 length: 15 residues. The CDR3, as DNA: TGTGCCAGCAGCCAAGAGGAGGGCCTGAACACTGAAGCTTTCTTT. This gives the protein CASSQEEGLNTEAFF.

As for this clonotype: A much larger clone is a single base away; this may be a read error. The chain links TRBV11-1 to TRBJ2-6, with D possibly matching TRBD1 (6 bases). The CDR3 runs to 18 residues. The V gene lost 4 bases and the J gene lost 2 bases, with 18 bases spanning the gap. CDR1 and CDR2 (germline): SGHAT, FQDESV (reference sequence). The CDR3, as DNA: TGTGCCAGCAGCTCGTGGGGACATTTGGGACCTGGGGCCAACGTCCTGACTTTC. Translation: CASSSWGHLGPGANVLTF.

This CDR3 reads CAISESTGESLSELFF. CDR3 coding DNA: TGTGCCATCAGTGAGTCTACGGGGGAATCGTTGTCGGAGCTGTTTTTT. V gene TRBV10-3 combines with J gene TRBJ2-2, with a possible D match to TRBD2 (6 bases). Germline values: CDR1 ENHRY, CDR2 SYGVKD. Trimming pared 0 bases from V and 10 bases from J, leaving 18 bases between. The CDR3 is made up of 16 amino acids.

This clonotype was counted ten times or more. The chain joins TRBV6-2 or TRBV6-3 to TRBJ1-5; D is possibly TRBD1 (5 bases). CDR1 and CDR2 (germline): MNHEY, SVGEGT. V was shortened by 2 bases and J by 2 bases, with 7 bases between the two germline ends. The CDR3 runs 14 residues. The CDR3 region is CASSYGGGNQPQHF. For the CDR3, the DNA is TGTGCCAGCAGTTACGGAGGGGGCAATCAGCCCCAGCATTTT.

This clonotype was seen ten or more times. This chain joins TRBV29-1 and TRBJ1-1; D remains ambiguous. Germline loops: CDR1 SQVTM, CDR2 ANQGSEA. V shed 6 bases and J shed 1 base, with 9 bases lying between them. The CDR3 sequence is 12 residues long. The CDR3 reads CSVRHPNTEAFF. CDR3 bases: TGCAGCGTGAGACATCCGAACACTGAAGCTTTCTTT.

J is TRBJ1-5 and V is TRBV12-3 or TRBV12-4, with TRBD1 matching 7 bases. The CDR3 consists of 16 residues. Trimming removed 1 base from V and 7 bases from J; junction bases left unmatched: 10. This CDR3 reads CASSLVPTGQGQPQHF. In DNA, the CDR3 is TGTGCCAGCAGTTTAGTCCCGACAGGGCAAGGGCAGCCCCAGCATTTT.

As concerns this clonotype: The junction differs from germline at one of its ends, possibly a read error. The chain links TRBV18 to TRBJ2-5; D gene unclear. Germline V gene lookup returns CDR1 KGHSH and CDR2 LQKENI. The CDR3 has 12 residues. The DNA for the CDR3 is TGTGCCAGCTCACCGGCACAAGATACCCAGTACTTC. This sequence encodes CASSPAQDTQYF.

The J gene is TRBJ1-1, the V gene TRBV9, with D possibly matching TRBD1 (6 bases). The CDR3 totals 13 residues. Trimming cost V 6 bases and J 0 bases, with 9 bases left between them. The germline V gene encodes CDR1 SGDLS and CDR2 YYNGEE. CDR3 in DNA: TGTGCCAGCAACAGGGTAATGAACACTGAAGCTTTCTTT. It encodes CASNRVMNTEAFF.

This clonotype was recorded at least ten times. The V and J genes are TRBV25-1 and TRBJ2-7; 8 bases fit TRBD1. The CDR3 extends over 16 amino acids. V was pared by 3 bases and J by 3 bases, with 10 bases of the junction left unmatched. CDR1 and CDR2 (germline): MGHDK, SYGVNS. For the CDR3, the DNA is TGTGCCAGCAGTGACCCCGCGCAGGGGGCTATCTACGAGCAGTACTTC. This codes for CASSDPAQGAIYEQYF.

This chain uses TRBV2 with TRBJ1-2; D is unresolved. Germline V gene data show CDR1 as SNHLY and CDR2 as FYNNEI. The CDR3 consists of 13 residues. Trimming cost V 1 base and J 4 bases, with 7 bases left between them. This CDR3 reads CASSEGHGYGYTF. The CDR3 DNA sequence: TGTGCCAGCAGTGAAGGACACGGCTATGGCTACACCTTC.

This chain uses TRBV2 with TRBJ2-2; 9 bases line up with TRBD1. The V segment lost 6 bases and the J segment 4 bases; nucleotides outside the gene matches: 6. The CDR3 loop spans 15 amino acids. Germline V gives CDR1 SNHLY, CDR2 FYNNEI. The CDR3 sequence: CASRAGTGFTGELFF. The DNA of the CDR3 is TGTGCCAGCAGGGCCGGGACAGGGTTCACCGGGGAGCTGTTTTTT.

This clonotype was recorded at least ten times. The chain is built from TRBV12-3 or TRBV12-4 and TRBJ2-7, with TRBD1 matching 8 bases. V gave up 3 bases and J gave up 7 bases; unmatched junction bases: 8. The CDR3 is made up of 14 amino acids. CDR3 sequence reads: CASSFSTGVGEQYF. Written as DNA, the CDR3 is TGTGCCAGCAGTTTCTCGACAGGGGTTGGGGAGCAGTACTTC.

This chain connects TRBV6-2 or TRBV6-3 to TRBJ1-1; the D is unclear. The CDR3 runs 13 residues. V lost 7 bases and J 5 bases, leaving 14 bases between the germline ends. The germline V gene encodes CDR1 MNHEY and CDR2 SVGEGT. The CDR3 protein is CASTIRLRTEAFF. In DNA, the CDR3 is TGTGCCAGCACCATACGGCTGCGGACTGAAGCTTTCTTT.

The CDR3 sequence is CASSSPPGQGTYEQYF. DNA for the CDR3: TGTGCCAGCAGTTCCCCCCCGGGACAGGGTACCTACGAGCAGTACTTC. V usage is TRBV11-2 and J usage is TRBJ2-7; the match to TRBD1 covers 9 bases. Trimming at V came to 6 bases and at J to 2 bases, leaving 11 bases not matched to a gene. Germline V gene lookup returns CDR1 SGHAT and CDR2 FQNNGV. The CDR3 totals 16 residues.

This clonotype has at least ten counts. The chain employs TRBV29-1 and TRBJ1-1; D unresolved. CDR1 and CDR2 from the germline V gene are SQVTM and ANQGSEA. The V and J ends lost 6 bases and 0 bases respectively, with 11 bases between them. The CDR3 consists of 13 residues. The CDR3 DNA reads as TGCAGCGTGCAAAGACGGATGAACACTGAAGCTTTCTTT. Its protein product is CSVQRRMNTEAFF.

This clonotype was recorded many times. This chain joins TRBV14 and TRBJ1-5; D is unresolved. The CDR3 sequence is 13 residues long. Germline V lookup: CDR1 SGHDN, CDR2 FVKESK. V was cut by 0 bases and J by 8 bases, with 8 bases left in between. In DNA, the CDR3 is TGTGCCAGCAGCCAAGATCCAAGTGAGCCCCAGCATTTT. This codes for CASSQDPSEPQHF.